The 16 T cell receptor beta chains below come from one sample, sequenced in a study of regulatory T cells in long-lasting Graves disease. CDR3-region Arm-PCR and iRepertoire HTBI primers produced the TCR beta libraries. Each CDR3 protein is one row after TCRdb ran MiXCR on the multiplex PCR reads. This sample has some 370,000 distinct CDR3 sequences; about 11% occur once, and the top ten carry about 19%. Documented time point: newly diagnosed GD, antithyroid drugs for less than 3 months. PBMC-extracted RNA yielded the TCR library. These sequences were also reported in another study, on T cells in Graves' hyperthyroidism and ophthalmopathy.

Sequencing was performed on peripheral blood mononuclear cells (PBMCs), taken at new diagnosis, from a patient treated with antithyroid drugs. The receptors were gathered from a woman aged 18-35 years with Graves disease.

This clonotype was seen a single time. The V call is TRBV5-1, the J call TRBJ2-1; D is possibly TRBD1 (6 bases). Trimming took off 4 bases at V and 9 bases at J, with 26 bases between the two ends. This CDR3 has 17 amino acids. In germline, CDR1 is SGHRS, CDR2 YFSETQ. CDR3 coding DNA: TGCGCCAGCAGCCAAACGGGTCATAGAGGGGGAATGTCTGAGCAGTTCTTC. It translates to CASSQTGHRGGMSEQFF.

A note on this clonotype: A much larger clonotype is one base distant, so this may be a read error. This chain connects TRBV7-9 to TRBJ2-3, with 7 bases lining up with TRBD2. CDR1 is SEHNR and CDR2 is FQNEAQ in the germline V gene (reference sequence). CDR3 length: 14 amino acids. The CDR3 sequence: CASSTRGREGEQSF. DNA for the CDR3: TGTGCCAGCAGCACCCGGGGGAGGGAGGGTGAGCAGTCCTTC.

This clonotype has at least ten counts. The chain is built from TRBV28 and TRBJ1-2; D may be TRBD1 (5 bases). Germline V CDR1 and CDR2: MDHEN, SYDVKM. There are 14 residues in the CDR3. V gave up 3 bases and J gave up 4 bases, with 12 bases separating them. Here the CDR3 reads CASSFPGSGYGYTF. CDR3 nucleotide sequence: TGTGCCAGCAGTTTCCCAGGGTCAGGCTATGGCTACACCTTC.

At least ten counts were recorded for this clonotype. The DNA for the CDR3 is TGTGCCAGCAGCGGCACGGGAATCTATAATTCACCCCTCCACTTT. Encoded protein: CASSGTGIYNSPLHF. The gene calls are TRBV6-1 and TRBJ1-6; D not certain. V lost 6 bases and J lost 3, with 12 bases in between. CDR1 and CDR2 (germline): MNHNS, SASEGT. CDR3 length: 15 amino acids.

At least ten counts were recorded for this clonotype. The V and J genes are TRBV6-1 and TRBJ2-1; 9 bases are a match to TRBD2. Trimming cost V 6 bases and J 3 bases; bases outside gene matches: 12. The CDR3 extends over 17 amino acids. From germline, CDR1 is MNHNS and CDR2 SASEGT. This chain's CDR3 is CASSSSLRTSDYNEQFF. The CDR3 nucleotides are TGTGCCAGCAGCTCCTCACTGAGGACTAGCGACTACAATGAGCAGTTCTTC.

This clonotype showed up many times. V and J are TRBV27 and TRBJ2-1; perhaps TRBD1 as D (6 bases). Looked up from germline, CDR1 is MNHEY and CDR2 is SMNVEV (reference sequence). Trimming shortened V by 4 bases and J by 4 bases, and 14 bases separated the two germline ends. The CDR3 runs to 15 residues. CDR3 residues: CASSSPDSLYNEQFF. CDR3 nucleotides: TGTGCCAGCAGTTCCCCGGACAGCTTATACAATGAGCAGTTCTTC.

This clonotype occurred many times. This chain links TRBV27 with TRBJ2-7; 8 bases match TRBD2. J was trimmed by 4 bases and V by 0 bases; bases with no gene match: 5. The V gene's germline CDR1 is MNHEY and CDR2 SMNVEV (reference sequence). The CDR3 totals 15 residues. CDR3 nucleotides: TGTGCCAGCAGTTTATCGACGGGGGGGCATTACGAGCAGTACTTC. Protein: CASSLSTGGHYEQYF.

This clonotype was seen ten or more times. The chain is built from TRBV11-2 and TRBJ2-1; D gene unclear. Germline V gives CDR1 SGHAT, CDR2 FQNNGV. V gave up 5 bases and J gave up 8 bases, with 10 bases separating them. The CDR3 is 12 residues long. This chain's CDR3 is CASSPNRDEQFF. CDR3 DNA sequence: TGTGCCAGCAGCCCCAACCGCGATGAGCAGTTCTTC.

This clonotype has ten or more counts. The chain uses TRBV28 and TRBJ2-1; 10 bases fit TRBD1. Germline CDR1 MDHEN, CDR2 SYDVKM. J gave up 15 bases and V 6 bases, and 8 bases lay outside the gene matches. CDR3 length: 12 amino acids. The CDR3 loop is CASRSGTGVLFF. The CDR3 nucleotides are TGTGCCAGCAGGTCCGGGACAGGGGTTCTGTTCTTC. Full variable domain (missing parts from reference TRBV28 and TRBJ2-1): DVKVTQSSRYLVKRTGEKVFLECVQDMDHENMFWYRQDPGLGLRLIYFSYDVKMKEKGDIPEGYSVSREKKERFSLILESASTNQTSMYLCASRSGTGVLFFGPGTRLTVL.

Ten or more counts support this clonotype. The gene calls are TRBV20-1 and TRBJ2-5, with TRBD2 identical over 9 bases. Germline V CDR1 and CDR2: DFQATT, SNEGSKA (reference sequence). The CDR3 extends over 13 amino acids. The ends lost 7 bases at V and 1 base at J; junction bases unmatched: 4. The CDR3 bases are TGCAGTGGTCGCGGGGGGGCCCAAGAGACCCAGTACTTC. Its protein product is CSGRGGAQETQYF.

This clonotype was observed at least ten times. The rearrangement joins TRBV20-1 to TRBJ2-3; 8 nucleotides agree with TRBD2. J was trimmed by 2 bases and V by 8 bases; bases with no gene match: 18. Germline V CDR1 and CDR2: DFQATT, SNEGSKA (reference sequence). The CDR3 length is 17 residues. CDR3 amino acids: CSPAPGSGTPHTDTQYF. The CDR3 DNA reads TGCAGTCCCGCCCCCGGTAGCGGGACGCCCCACACAGATACGCAGTATTTT.

This clonotype has more than one count but fewer than ten. The V and J genes are TRBV2 and TRBJ1-6; D uncertain. CDR3 length: 14 amino acids. Looked up from germline, CDR1 is SNHLY and CDR2 is FYNNEI. V was trimmed by 7 bases and J by 0 bases, leaving 7 bases between them. CDR3 residues: CASMPSSYNSPLHF. In nucleotides, the CDR3 is TGTGCCAGCATGCCGAGCTCCTATAATTCACCCCTCCACTTT.

This clonotype was found many times. The rearrangement uses TRBV7-9 and TRBJ1-5, with 8 bases lining up with TRBD1. Germline values: CDR1 SEHNR, CDR2 FQNEAQ (reference sequence). CDR3 length: 13 residues. With 10 bases clipped from V and 3 bases from J, the junction kept 5 bases outside the gene matches. CDR3 amino acids: CATEGQDNQPQHF. CDR3 sequence (DNA): TGTGCCACAGAGGGACAGGACAATCAGCCCCAGCATTTT.

The rearrangement joins TRBV4-1 to TRBJ1-2; 12 bases match TRBD1. From germline, CDR1 is MGHRA and CDR2 YSYEKL. With V trimmed by 0 bases and J by 10 bases, 3 bases remained unmatched. CDR3 length: 14 residues. CDR3 region: CASSQERDRGLYTF. Here the CDR3 DNA reads TGCGCCAGCAGCCAAGAGCGGGACAGGGGGCTCTACACCTTC.

This clonotype was counted ten times or more. The gene calls are TRBV20-1 and TRBJ2-1, with a tentative D call TRBD2 (5 bases). CDR3 length: 12 amino acids. CDR1 is DFQATT and CDR2 is SNEGSKA in the germline V gene (reference sequence). The V end was cut by 1 base, the J end by 9 bases, with 10 bases between. The CDR3 reads CSARAYGVEQFF. In DNA, the CDR3 is TGCAGTGCTAGAGCCTACGGGGTTGAGCAGTTCTTC.

Only one count was recorded for this clonotype. This chain uses TRBV12-3 or TRBV12-4 with TRBJ2-3, with 11 bases identical to TRBD2. V lost 6 bases and J lost 3; bases outside the gene matches: 8. The CDR3 extends over 16 amino acids. The CDR3 sequence: CASRRTSGGWTDTQYF. CDR3 in DNA: TGTGCCAGCAGGCGAACTAGCGGGGGATGGACAGATACGCAGTATTTT.